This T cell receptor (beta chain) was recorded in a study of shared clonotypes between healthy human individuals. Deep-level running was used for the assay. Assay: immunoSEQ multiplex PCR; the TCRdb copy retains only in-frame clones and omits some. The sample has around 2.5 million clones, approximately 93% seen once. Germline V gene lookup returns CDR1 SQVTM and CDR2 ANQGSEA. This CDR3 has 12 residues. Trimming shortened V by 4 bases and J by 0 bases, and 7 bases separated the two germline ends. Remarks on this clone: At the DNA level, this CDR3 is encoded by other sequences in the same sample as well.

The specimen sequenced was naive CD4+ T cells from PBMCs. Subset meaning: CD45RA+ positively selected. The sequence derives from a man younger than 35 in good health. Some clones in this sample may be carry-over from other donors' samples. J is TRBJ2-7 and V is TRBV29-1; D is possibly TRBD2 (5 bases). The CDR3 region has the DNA TGCAGCGTTGTACTAGGCTCCTACGAGCAGTACTTC. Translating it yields CSVVLGSYEQYF.